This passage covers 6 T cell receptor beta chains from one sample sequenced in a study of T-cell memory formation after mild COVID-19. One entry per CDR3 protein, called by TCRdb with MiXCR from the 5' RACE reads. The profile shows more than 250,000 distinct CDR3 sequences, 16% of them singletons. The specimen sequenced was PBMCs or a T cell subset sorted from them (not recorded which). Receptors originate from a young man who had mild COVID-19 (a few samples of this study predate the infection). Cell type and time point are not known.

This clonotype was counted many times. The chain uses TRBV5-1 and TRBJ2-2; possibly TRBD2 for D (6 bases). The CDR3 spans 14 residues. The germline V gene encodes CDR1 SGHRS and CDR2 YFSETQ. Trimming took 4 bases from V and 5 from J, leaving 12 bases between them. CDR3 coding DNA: TGCGCCAGCAGCAGGACTGGGGGGACCGGGGAGCTGTTTTTT. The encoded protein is CASSRTGGTGELFF.

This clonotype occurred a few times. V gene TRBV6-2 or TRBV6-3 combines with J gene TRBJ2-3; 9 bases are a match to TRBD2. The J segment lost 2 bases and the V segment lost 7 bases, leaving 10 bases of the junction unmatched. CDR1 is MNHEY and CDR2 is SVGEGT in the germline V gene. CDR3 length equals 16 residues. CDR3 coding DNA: TGTGCCAGCACCATCACACTAGCGGGCCTCACAGATACGCAGTATTTT. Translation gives CASTITLAGLTDTQYF.

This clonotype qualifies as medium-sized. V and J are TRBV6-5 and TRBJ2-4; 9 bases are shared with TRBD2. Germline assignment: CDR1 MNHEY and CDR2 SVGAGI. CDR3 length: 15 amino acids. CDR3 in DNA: TGTGCTACGGCGGGGGGGCCGGAGTCCAAAAACATTCAGTACTTC. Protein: CATAGGPESKNIQYF.

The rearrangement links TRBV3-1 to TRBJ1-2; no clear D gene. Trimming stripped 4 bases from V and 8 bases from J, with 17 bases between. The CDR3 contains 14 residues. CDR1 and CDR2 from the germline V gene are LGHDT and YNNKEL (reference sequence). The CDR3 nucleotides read TGTGCCAGCAGCCTCGGACGACTCCCCTTGGGCTACACCTTC. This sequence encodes CASSLGRLPLGYTF. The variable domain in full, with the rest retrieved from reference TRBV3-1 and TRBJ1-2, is DTAVSQTPKYLVTQMGNDKSIKCEQNLGHDTMYWYKQDSKKFLKIMFSYNNKELIINETVPNRFSPKSPDKAHLNLHINSLELGDSAVYFCASSLGRLPLGYTFGSGTRLTVV.

The CDR3 protein is CASSLSGGTTNTGELFF. DNA of the CDR3: TGTGCCAGCAGCTTATCCGGAGGGACGACGAACACCGGGGAGCTGTTTTTT. The chain links TRBV7-3 to TRBJ2-2; possibly TRBD2 for D (6 bases). Germline V gives CDR1 SGHTA, CDR2 FQGTGA. V was cut by 2 bases and J by 0 bases, with 13 bases left in between. The length of the CDR3 is 17 residues.

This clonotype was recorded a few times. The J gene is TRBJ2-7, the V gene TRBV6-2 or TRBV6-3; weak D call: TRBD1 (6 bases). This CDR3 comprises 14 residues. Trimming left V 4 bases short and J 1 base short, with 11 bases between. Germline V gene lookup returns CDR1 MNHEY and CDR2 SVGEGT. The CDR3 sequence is CASSFSDSSYEQYF. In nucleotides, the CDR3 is TGTGCCAGCAGTTTCTCGGACAGTTCCTACGAGCAGTACTTC.